This T cell receptor (beta chain) stems from a study of blood T cell repertoires in COVID-19. As for the study in general: COVID-19 samples from acute and convalescent phases originated in the United States, Italy and Spain. Sample material is recorded as cDNA or gDNA derived from T cells, B-cell-depleted T cells, or PBMCs.

Source study methods: Estimation of nucleated cell counts relied on the amplification of reference gene primers. TCRdb's copy holds only in-frame clones and misses some; the assay was immunoSEQ multiplex PCR. That table gives V, J and clone size, and the DNA gave D and trimming. The repertoire holds more than 200,000 clones, with 88% as singletons. This TCR came from a man in his 70s with acute or convalescent COVID-19. Sample: peripheral blood.

The CDR3 sequence is CASSEFWAGWPSSYNSPLHF. The CDR3 DNA reads TGTGCCAGCAGTGAATTCTGGGCTGGCTGGCCGAGCTCCTATAATTCACCCCTCCACTTT. This rearrangement joins TRBV6-1 to TRBJ1-6; D is unclear. The CDR3 length is 20 residues. Between the trimmed V and J ends, which lost 2 bases and 0 bases, there was a span of 20 bases. The germline gives CDR1 MNHNS, CDR2 SASEGT.